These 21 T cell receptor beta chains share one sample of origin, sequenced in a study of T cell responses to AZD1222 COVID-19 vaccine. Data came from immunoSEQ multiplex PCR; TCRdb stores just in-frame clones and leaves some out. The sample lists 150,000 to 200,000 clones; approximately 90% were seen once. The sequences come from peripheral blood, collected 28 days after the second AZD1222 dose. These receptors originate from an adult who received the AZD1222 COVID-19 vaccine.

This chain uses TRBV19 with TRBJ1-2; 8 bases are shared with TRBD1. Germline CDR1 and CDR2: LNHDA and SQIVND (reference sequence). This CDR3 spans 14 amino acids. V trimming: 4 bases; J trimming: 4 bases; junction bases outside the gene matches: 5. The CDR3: CASSTGGAGYGYTF. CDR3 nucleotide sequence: TGTGCCAGTAGTACAGGGGGCGCGGGCTATGGCTACACCTTC.

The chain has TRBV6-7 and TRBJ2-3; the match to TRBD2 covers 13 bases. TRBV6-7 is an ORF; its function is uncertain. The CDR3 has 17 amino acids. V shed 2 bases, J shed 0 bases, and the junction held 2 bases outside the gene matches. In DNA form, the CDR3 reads TGTGCCAGCAGTTACGGGACTAGCGGGGCTAGCACAGATACGCAGTATTTT. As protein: CASSYGTSGASTDTQYF.

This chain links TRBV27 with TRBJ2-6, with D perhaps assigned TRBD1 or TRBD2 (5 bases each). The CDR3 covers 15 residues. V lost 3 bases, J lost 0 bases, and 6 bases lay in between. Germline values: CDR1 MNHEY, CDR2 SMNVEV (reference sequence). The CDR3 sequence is CASSFGGSGANVLTF. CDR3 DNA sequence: TGTGCCAGCAGTTTTGGGGGCTCTGGGGCCAACGTCCTGACTTTC.

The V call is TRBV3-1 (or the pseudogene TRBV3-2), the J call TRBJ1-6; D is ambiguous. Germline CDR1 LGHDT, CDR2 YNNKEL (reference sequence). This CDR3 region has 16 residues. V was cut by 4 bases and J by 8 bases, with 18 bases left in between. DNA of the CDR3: TGTGCCAGCAGCCCAGCCGCGACCTGGGGATATTCACCCCTCCACTTT. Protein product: CASSPAATWGYSPLHF.

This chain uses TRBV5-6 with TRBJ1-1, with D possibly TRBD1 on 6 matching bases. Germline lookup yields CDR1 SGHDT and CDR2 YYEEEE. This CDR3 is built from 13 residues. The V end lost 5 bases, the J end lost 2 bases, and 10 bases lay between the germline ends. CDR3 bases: TGTGCCAGCAGGATACAGGGTAACACTGAAGCTTTCTTT. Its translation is CASRIQGNTEAFF.

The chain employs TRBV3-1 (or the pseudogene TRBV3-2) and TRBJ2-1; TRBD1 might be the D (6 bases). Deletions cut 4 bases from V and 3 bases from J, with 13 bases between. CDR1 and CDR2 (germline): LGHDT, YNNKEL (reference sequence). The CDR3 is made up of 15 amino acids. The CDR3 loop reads CASSRRGINYNEQFF. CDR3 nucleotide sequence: TGTGCCAGCAGCCGAAGGGGGATCAACTACAATGAGCAGTTCTTC.

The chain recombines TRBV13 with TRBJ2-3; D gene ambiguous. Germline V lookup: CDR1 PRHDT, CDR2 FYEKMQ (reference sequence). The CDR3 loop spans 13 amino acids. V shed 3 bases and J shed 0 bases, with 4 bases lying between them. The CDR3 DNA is TGTGCCAGCAGCTTGGACAGCACAGATACGCAGTATTTT. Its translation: CASSLDSTDTQYF. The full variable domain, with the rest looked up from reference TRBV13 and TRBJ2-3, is AAGVIQSPRHLIKEKRETATLKCYPIPRHDTVYWYQQGPGQDPQFLISFYEKMQSDKGSIPDRFSAQQFSDYHSELNMSSLELGDSALYFCASSLDSTDTQYFGPGTRLTVL.

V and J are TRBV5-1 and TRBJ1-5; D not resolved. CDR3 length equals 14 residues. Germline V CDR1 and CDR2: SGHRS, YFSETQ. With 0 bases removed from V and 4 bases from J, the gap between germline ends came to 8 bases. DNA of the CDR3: TGCGCCAGCAGCTTGGCCGGAGGAAATCAGCCCCAGCATTTT. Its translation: CASSLAGGNQPQHF.

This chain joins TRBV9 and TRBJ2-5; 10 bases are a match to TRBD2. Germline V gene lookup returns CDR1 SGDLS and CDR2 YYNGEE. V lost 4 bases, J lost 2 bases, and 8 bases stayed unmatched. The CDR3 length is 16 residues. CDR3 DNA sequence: TGTGCCAGCAGCTCTCGGATACTAGCGGGGCAAGAGACCCAGTACTTC. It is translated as CASSSRILAGQETQYF. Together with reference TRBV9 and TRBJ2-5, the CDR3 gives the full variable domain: DSGVTQTPKHLITATGQRVTLRCSPRSGDLSVYWYQQSLDQGLQFLIQYYNGEERAKGNILERFSAQQFPDLHSELNLSSLELGDSALYFCASSSRILAGQETQYFGPGTRLLVL.

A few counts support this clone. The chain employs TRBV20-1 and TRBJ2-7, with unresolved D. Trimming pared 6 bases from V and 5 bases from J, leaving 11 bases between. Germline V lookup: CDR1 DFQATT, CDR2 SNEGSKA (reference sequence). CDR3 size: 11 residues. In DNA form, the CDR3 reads TGCAGTGCCTCCCCCGGCGACGAGCAGTACTTC. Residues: CSASPGDEQYF.

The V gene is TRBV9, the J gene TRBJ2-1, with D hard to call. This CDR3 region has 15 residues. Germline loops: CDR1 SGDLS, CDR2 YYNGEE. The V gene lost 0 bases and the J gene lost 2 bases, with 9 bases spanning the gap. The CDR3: CASSVGTVPYNEQFF. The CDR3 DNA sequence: TGTGCCAGCAGCGTAGGTACCGTTCCCTACAATGAGCAGTTCTTC.

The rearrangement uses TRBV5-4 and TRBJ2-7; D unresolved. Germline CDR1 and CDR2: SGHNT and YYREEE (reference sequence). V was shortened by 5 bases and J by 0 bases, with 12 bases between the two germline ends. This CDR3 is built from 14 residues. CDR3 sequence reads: CASSKGSSSYEQYF. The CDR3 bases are TGTGCCAGCAGTAAGGGCAGTAGCTCCTACGAGCAGTACTTC. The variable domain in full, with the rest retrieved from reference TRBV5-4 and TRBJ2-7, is ETGVTQSPTHLIKTRGQQVTLRCSSQSGHNTVSWYQQALGQGPQFIFQYYREEENGRGNFPPRFSGLQFPNYSSELNVNALELDDSALYLCASSKGSSSYEQYFGPGTRLTVT.

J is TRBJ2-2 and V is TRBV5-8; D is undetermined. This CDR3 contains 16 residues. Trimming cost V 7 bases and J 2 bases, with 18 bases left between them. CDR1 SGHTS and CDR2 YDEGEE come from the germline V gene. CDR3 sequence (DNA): TGTGCCAGCCCTAACCCCTTCCGGATTAACACCGGGGAGCTGTTTTTT. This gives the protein CASPNPFRINTGELFF.

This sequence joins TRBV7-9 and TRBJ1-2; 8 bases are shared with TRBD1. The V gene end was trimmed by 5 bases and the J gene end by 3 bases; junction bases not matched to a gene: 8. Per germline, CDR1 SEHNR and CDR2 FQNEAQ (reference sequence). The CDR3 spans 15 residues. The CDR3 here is CASSMGQALDYGYTF. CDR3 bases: TGTGCCAGCAGCATGGGACAGGCCCTTGACTATGGCTACACCTTC. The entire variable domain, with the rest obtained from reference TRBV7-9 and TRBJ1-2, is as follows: DTGVSQNPRHKITKRGQNVTFRCDPISEHNRLYWYRQTLGQGPEFLTYFQNEAQLEKSRLLSDRFSAERPKGSFSTLEIQRTEQGDSAMYLCASSMGQALDYGYTFGSGTRLTVV.

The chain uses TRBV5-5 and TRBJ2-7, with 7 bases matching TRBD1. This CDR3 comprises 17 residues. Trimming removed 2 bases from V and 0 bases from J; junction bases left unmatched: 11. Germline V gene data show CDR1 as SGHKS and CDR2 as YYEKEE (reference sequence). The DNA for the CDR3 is TGTGCCAGCAGCTTCTTTTTGAGACAGGGCCTCTCCTACGAGCAGTACTTC. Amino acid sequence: CASSFFLRQGLSYEQYF.

The CDR3 DNA sequence: TGTGCCAGCCGGACAGGGGGTGAAAAACTGTTTTTT. This gives the protein CASRTGGEKLFF. The chain employs TRBV6-5 and TRBJ1-4; 10 bases align to TRBD1. V dropped 8 bases and J dropped 7; count of bases not matched to a gene: 1. Germline V CDR1 and CDR2: MNHEY, SVGAGI. This CDR3 spans 12 amino acids.

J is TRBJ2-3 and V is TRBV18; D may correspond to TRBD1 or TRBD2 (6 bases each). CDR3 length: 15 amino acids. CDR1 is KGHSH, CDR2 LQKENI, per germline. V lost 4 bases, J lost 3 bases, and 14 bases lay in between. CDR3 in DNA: TGTGCCAGCTCACGGGGGGCCCTGGGGACAGATACGCAGTATTTT. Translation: CASSRGALGTDTQYF.

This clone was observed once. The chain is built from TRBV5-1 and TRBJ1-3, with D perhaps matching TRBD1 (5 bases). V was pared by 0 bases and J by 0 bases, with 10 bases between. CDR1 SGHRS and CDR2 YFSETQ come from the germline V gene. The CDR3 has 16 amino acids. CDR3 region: CASSLGGTVSGNTIYF. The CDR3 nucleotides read TGCGCCAGCAGCTTGGGGGGGACGGTCTCTGGAAACACCATATATTTT.

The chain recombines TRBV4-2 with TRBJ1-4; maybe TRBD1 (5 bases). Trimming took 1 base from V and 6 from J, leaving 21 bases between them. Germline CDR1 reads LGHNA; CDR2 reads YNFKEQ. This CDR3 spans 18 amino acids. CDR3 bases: TGTGCCAGCAGCCAAGGGGGCGGGGTGGGCGGTAATTATGAAAAACTGTTTTTT. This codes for CASSQGGGVGGNYEKLFF.

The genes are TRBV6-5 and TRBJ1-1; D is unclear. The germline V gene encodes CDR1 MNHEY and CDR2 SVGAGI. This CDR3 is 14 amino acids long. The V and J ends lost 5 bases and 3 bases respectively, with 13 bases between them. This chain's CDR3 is CASSKLKPDTEAFF. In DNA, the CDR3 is TGTGCCAGCAGTAAACTGAAGCCCGACACTGAAGCTTTCTTT.

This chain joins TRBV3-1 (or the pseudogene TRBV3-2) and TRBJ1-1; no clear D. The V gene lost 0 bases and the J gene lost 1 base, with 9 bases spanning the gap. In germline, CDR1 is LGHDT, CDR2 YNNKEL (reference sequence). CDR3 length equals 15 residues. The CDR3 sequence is CASSQDRTTNTEAFF. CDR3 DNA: TGTGCCAGCAGCCAAGACAGAACAACGAACACTGAAGCTTTCTTT.